This T cell receptor beta chain was sequenced for a study of monozygotic twins with inflammatory bowel disease. This CDR3 has 15 amino acids. Germline V CDR1 and CDR2: SGHTA, FQGNSA. TCRdb reprocessed the 5' RACE reads and reports one entry per CDR3 protein, with no DNA. This sample contains 400,000 to 500,000 distinct CDR3 sequences. This receptor was taken from a human donor with ulcerative colitis or Crohn's disease, or a healthy co-twin of an affected twin (not recorded which). The chain couples TRBV7-2 to TRBJ2-1. The sample consisted of blood. The CDR3 loop is CASQLAGQAVNEQFF.